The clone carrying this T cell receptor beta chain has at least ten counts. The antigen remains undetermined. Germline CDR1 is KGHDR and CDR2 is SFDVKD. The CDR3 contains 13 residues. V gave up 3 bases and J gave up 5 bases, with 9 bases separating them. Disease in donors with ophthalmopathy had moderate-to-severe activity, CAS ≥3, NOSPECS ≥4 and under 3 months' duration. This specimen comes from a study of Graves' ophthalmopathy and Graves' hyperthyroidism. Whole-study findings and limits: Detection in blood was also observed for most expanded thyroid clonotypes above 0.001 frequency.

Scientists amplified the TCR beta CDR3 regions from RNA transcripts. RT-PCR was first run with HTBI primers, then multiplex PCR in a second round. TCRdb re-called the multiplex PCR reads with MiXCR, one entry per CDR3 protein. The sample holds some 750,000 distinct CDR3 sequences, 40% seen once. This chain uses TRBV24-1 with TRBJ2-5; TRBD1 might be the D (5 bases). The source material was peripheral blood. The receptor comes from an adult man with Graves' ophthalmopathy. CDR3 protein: CATSDDRVETQYF. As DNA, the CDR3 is TGTGCCACCAGTGATGACAGAGTGGAGACCCAGTACTTC.